These T cell receptor beta chains were read from a single sample in a study of control samples from healthy donors and cancer patients. The repertoire was sequenced with immunoSEQ multiplex PCR; TCRdb's copy has only in-frame clones and lacks some. The sample lists about 55,000 clones, 88% occurring once. The specimen sequenced was blood. These receptors were collected from a man in his fifties in good health. The CDR3 runs from the conserved cysteine through the conserved F or W. Fields, in order: J gene, V gene, D gene, CDR3 protein, CDR3 DNA. A D gene is named only where the DNA matches it firmly.

j_call: TRBJ2-2; v_call: TRBV6-1; d_call: TRBD2; cdr3_aa: CASSEGSGSTGELFF; cdr3_nt: TGTGCCAGCAGTGAAGGGAGCGGGAGCACCGGGGAGCTGTTTTTT
j_call: TRBJ1-5; v_call: TRBV7-9; d_call: TRBD1; cdr3_aa: CASSLSGQGHQPQHF; cdr3_nt: TGTGCCAGCAGCTTGTCCGGACAGGGCCATCAGCCCCAGCATTTT
j_call: TRBJ2-7; v_call: TRBV27; d_call: NA; cdr3_aa: CASSLGTDGGEQYF; cdr3_nt: TGTGCCAGCAGTTTAGGGACGGACGGGGGCGAGCAGTACTTC
j_call: TRBJ1-1; v_call: TRBV9; d_call: NA; cdr3_aa: CASSVQGEAEAFF; cdr3_nt: TGTGCCAGCAGCGTACAAGGGGAGGCTGAAGCTTTCTTT
j_call: TRBJ2-1; v_call: TRBV14; d_call: NA; cdr3_aa: CASSQESSPYNEQFF; cdr3_nt: TGTGCCAGCAGCCAAGAATCTAGCCCCTACAATGAGCAGTTCTTC
j_call: TRBJ1-2; v_call: TRBV28; d_call: TRBD1; cdr3_aa: CASSIKGTGGGYTF; cdr3_nt: TGTGCCAGCAGTATTAAAGGGACAGGGGGTGGCTACACCTTC
j_call: TRBJ2-7; v_call: TRBV3-1/TRBV3-2; d_call: NA; cdr3_aa: CASSQEYTGPAEDEQYF; cdr3_nt: TGTGCCAGCAGTCAAGAGTACACAGGACCGGCGGAGGACGAGCAGTACTTC
j_call: TRBJ2-7; v_call: TRBV24-1; d_call: NA; cdr3_aa: CATSDGGRESGEQYF; cdr3_nt: TGTGCCACCAGTGATGGGGGGCGGGAGTCGGGCGAGCAGTACTTC
j_call: TRBJ2-6; v_call: TRBV7-9; d_call: TRBD1; cdr3_aa: CASSTTGGPGANVLTF; cdr3_nt: TGTGCCAGCAGCACGACAGGGGGGCCTGGGGCCAACGTCCTGACTTTC
j_call: TRBJ2-7; v_call: TRBV28; d_call: NA; cdr3_aa: CASSPPTTLRAVPF; cdr3_nt: TGTGCCAGCAGTCCCCCGACCACCCTACGAGCAGTTCCCTTC
j_call: TRBJ1-4; v_call: TRBV13; d_call: NA; cdr3_aa: CASSLKGGTKRAANEKLFF; cdr3_nt: TGTGCCAGCAGCTTAAAAGGGGGGACCAAACGGGCCGCAAATGAAAAACTGTTTTTT